The 29 T cell receptor beta chains in this list originate from one sample, sequenced in a study of human T cells and chemical hapten exposure. TCRdb independently ran MiXCR on the RACE reads; one entry per CDR3 protein. Here the sample spans 85,000 to 120,000 distinct CDR3 sequences, roughly 12% being singletons. The time point was: pre-sensitization, week 0. The treatment is: therapeutic diphenylcyclopropenone sensitization with weekly scalp DPC. Sequencing used whole blood, obtained in connection with sensitization to the hapten diphenylcyclopropenone (DPC). The receptors derive from a woman between 50 and 59 years old with alopecia areata. Some clones in this sample may be carry-over from other donors' samples.

The chain joins TRBV6-6 to TRBJ2-7; the D gene is possibly TRBD1 (6 bases). With 10 bases removed from V and 3 bases from J, the gap between germline ends came to 16 bases. The germline V gene has CDR1 MNHNY and CDR2 SVGAGI (reference sequence). CDR3 length equals 13 residues. In DNA form, the CDR3 reads TGTGCCACTCGGGGAGAGGGGGTCTACGAGCAGTACTTC. It is translated as CATRGEGVYEQYF.

The chain has TRBV7-2 and TRBJ2-7; D remains unclear. Trimming cost V 1 base and J 2 bases, with 15 bases left between them. CDR1 SGHTA and CDR2 FQGNSA come from the germline V gene. The CDR3 spans 16 residues. CDR3 loop: CASSLGLQNLPYEQYF. DNA of the CDR3: TGTGCCAGCAGCTTAGGCTTGCAAAACCTCCCCTACGAGCAGTACTTC.

This clonotype has more than one count but fewer than ten. The CDR3 bases are TGCAGCGTTGAAGTAGGAGGCAGGGGATCTGGCTACACCTTC. Protein product: CSVEVGGRGSGYTF. J is TRBJ1-2 and V is TRBV29-1, with D tentatively TRBD1 (6 bases). Germline loops: CDR1 SQVTM, CDR2 ANQGSEA. V was shortened by 1 base and J by 7 bases, with 16 bases between the two germline ends. The CDR3 has 14 amino acids.

This clonotype turned up a few times. The chain employs TRBV20-1 and TRBJ1-2, with D unclear. The CDR3 runs 11 residues. Trimming cost V 2 bases and J 4 bases, with 5 bases left between them. Germline V gene data show CDR1 as DFQATT and CDR2 as SNEGSKA (reference sequence). In nucleotides, the CDR3 is TGCAGTGCTAGACTCAGCTATGGCTACACCTTC. It specifies CSARLSYGYTF.

In its sample, this clonotype was seen a few times. The chain combines TRBV12-3 or TRBV12-4 with TRBJ2-5; D is ambiguous. Trimming took off 3 bases at V and 2 bases at J, with 7 bases between the two ends. CDR3 size: 13 residues. The CDR3 is CASSFSLQETQYF. CDR3 bases: TGTGCCAGCAGTTTCAGCTTACAAGAGACCCAGTACTTC.

The chain recombines TRBV6-6 with TRBJ1-2; a possible D gene is TRBD1 (5 bases). CDR3 length: 15 residues. Trimming removed 2 bases from V and 0 bases from J, with 10 bases in between. Per germline, CDR1 MNHNY and CDR2 SVGAGI (reference sequence). CDR3 sequence: CASSYVQGSNYGYTF. The CDR3 region has the DNA TGTGCCAGCAGTTACGTTCAGGGTTCTAACTATGGCTACACCTTC.

In its sample, this clonotype was seen a few times. The V call is TRBV10-3, the J call TRBJ1-2; D gene uncertain. Looked up from germline, CDR1 is ENHRY and CDR2 is SYGVKD. V dropped 1 base and J dropped 7 bases, with 10 bases sitting between them. The CDR3 is made up of 13 amino acids. In nucleotides, the CDR3 is TGTGCCATCAGTGAGTTGGGAGTTGGTGGCTACACCTTC. This encodes CAISELGVGGYTF.

This clonotype showed up just a few times. This chain uses TRBV3-1 with TRBJ2-7, with D tentatively TRBD2 (5 bases). V was trimmed by 1 base and J by 4 bases, leaving 20 bases between them. The germline V gene has CDR1 LGHDT and CDR2 YNNKEL (reference sequence). CDR3 length: 17 amino acids. The CDR3 DNA follows: TGTGCCAGCAGCCAAGGGCTTGGCGGCTACGGGGAGTACGAGCAGTACTTC. Translation gives CASSQGLGGYGEYEQYF.

The sample holds a few counts of this clonotype. The V and J genes are TRBV27 and TRBJ2-7; D might be TRBD1 or TRBD2, each matching 6 bases. CDR3 length: 13 residues. V was shortened by 4 bases and J by 3 bases, with 10 bases between the two germline ends. Germline CDR1 reads MNHEY; CDR2 reads SMNVEV (reference sequence). The chain's CDR3 is CASSSGAGYEQYF. The CDR3 DNA reads as TGTGCCAGCAGTTCGGGGGCGGGCTACGAGCAGTACTTC.

The chain is built from TRBV3-1 and TRBJ1-1; no clear D. The CDR3 is made up of 15 amino acids. Trimming removed 0 bases from V and 0 bases from J, with 8 bases in between. The germline V gene has CDR1 LGHDT and CDR2 YNNKEL (reference sequence). CDR3 nucleotide sequence: TGTGCCAGCAGCCAAGATCAGGTACTGAACACTGAAGCTTTCTTT. The encoded protein is CASSQDQVLNTEAFF.

The chain has TRBV25-1 and TRBJ2-7, with D unresolved. The length of the CDR3 is 14 residues. Germline lookup yields CDR1 MGHDK and CDR2 SYGVNS. Trimming took 1 base from V and 3 from J, leaving 10 bases between them. CDR3 protein: CASSEWRTNYEQYF. Here the CDR3 DNA reads TGTGCCAGCAGTGAATGGCGCACGAACTACGAGCAGTACTTC.

This clonotype was found many times. V and J are TRBV4-3 and TRBJ1-1, with unresolved D. The CDR3 spans 15 residues. Germline-derived CDR1 and CDR2 are LGHNA and YSLEER. The V and J ends lost 1 base and 0 bases respectively, with 9 bases between them. The CDR3 bases are TGCGCCAGCAGCCAAGTTCAAGGGATGAACACTGAAGCTTTCTTT. This gives the protein CASSQVQGMNTEAFF.

The chain couples TRBV10-3 to TRBJ2-1; tentatively, D is TRBD2 (7 bases). Germline loops: CDR1 ENHRY, CDR2 SYGVKD. The germline V and J ends were trimmed by 6 bases and 1 base, with 16 bases remaining between them. The CDR3 is 16 amino acids. CDR3 nucleotides: TGTGCCATCAGACCCTCGGGGGGCTCGTCCTACAATGAGCAGTTCTTC. Translated, it gives CAIRPSGGSSYNEQFF.

This clonotype was picked up a small number of times. The chain employs TRBV7-9 and TRBJ1-3; unclear D gene. Per germline, CDR1 SEHNR and CDR2 FQNEAQ (reference sequence). V was pared by 8 bases and J by 0 bases, with 14 bases between. This CDR3 is 15 amino acids long. The CDR3 bases are TGTGCCAGCGGCCCGACACGTAGCTCTGGAAACACCATATATTTT. Protein: CASGPTRSSGNTIYF.

The rearrangement uses TRBV28 and TRBJ2-7, with 9 positions matching TRBD1. The germline CDR1 and CDR2 sequences are MDHEN and SYDVKM. The V segment lost 4 bases and the J segment 2 bases; nucleotides outside the gene matches: 6. The CDR3 covers 15 residues. The CDR3 loop is CASSSGQGSTYEQYF. The CDR3 nucleotides read TGTGCCAGCAGTTCCGGACAGGGGTCAACCTACGAGCAGTACTTC.

The chain carries TRBV29-1 and TRBJ2-1; 14 positions match TRBD2. Trimming at V came to 6 bases and at J to 6 bases, leaving 10 bases not matched to a gene. This CDR3 contains 16 residues. Germline V gene data show CDR1 as SQVTM and CDR2 as ANQGSEA. CDR3 amino acids: CSVGTSGSRRANEQFF. The DNA of the CDR3 is TGCAGCGTGGGGACTAGCGGGAGTCGCCGCGCCAATGAGCAGTTCTTC.

Many counts were recorded for this clonotype. The chain uses TRBV18 and TRBJ1-5; perhaps TRBD1 as D (5 bases). V was pared by 0 bases and J by 4 bases, with 10 bases between. The CDR3 totals 15 residues. The germline V gene encodes CDR1 KGHSH and CDR2 LQKENI. As DNA, the CDR3 is TGTGCCAGCTCACCACCGGGGGAACCGAATCAGCCCCAGCATTTT. It is translated as CASSPPGEPNQPQHF.

Points on this clonotype: Possible read error: a much larger clone is one base away. The CDR3, as DNA: TGCAGTGCTGCCCCGGGACAGGGGGCATCCCACGAGCAGTACTTC. As protein: CSAAPGQGASHEQYF. The chain is built from TRBV20-1 and TRBJ2-7; 12 bases are shared with TRBD1. Per germline, CDR1 DFQATT and CDR2 SNEGSKA (reference sequence). The CDR3 is 15 residues long. The V and J ends lost 5 bases and 5 bases, in that order; junction bases with no gene match: 10.

This clonotype was found many times. The rearrangement joins TRBV12-3 or TRBV12-4 to TRBJ2-2, with D possibly TRBD2 on 6 matching bases. The CDR3 spans 14 residues. V dropped 6 bases and J dropped 3 bases, with 11 bases sitting between them. Here the CDR3 DNA reads TGTGCCAGCAGGGGGGGACGGTACACCGGGGAGCTGTTTTTT. This codes for CASRGGRYTGELFF.

The V gene is TRBV7-2, the J gene TRBJ2-5, with unresolved D. The V end was cut by 4 bases, the J end by 4 bases, with 10 bases between. The CDR3 length is 13 residues. Germline V gene sequence: CDR1 SGHTA, CDR2 FQGNSA. The CDR3 sequence: CASSSRRIETQYF. The CDR3 DNA reads TGTGCCAGCAGCTCGCGCCGGATAGAGACCCAGTACTTC.

V is TRBV29-1 and J is TRBJ2-3; D tentatively reads TRBD1 or TRBD2 (5 bases each). Germline lookup yields CDR1 SQVTM and CDR2 ANQGSEA. The CDR3 covers 14 residues. Trimming took off 7 bases at V and 9 bases at J, with 23 bases between the two ends. CDR3 loop: CSATGPLGVPTQYF. CDR3 DNA: TGCAGCGCCACAGGCCCGTTGGGGGTTCCCACGCAGTATTTT.

The sample holds a few counts of this clonotype. The chain carries TRBV4-3 and TRBJ1-3, with D possibly being TRBD1 (6 bases). Trimming cost V 0 bases and J 4 bases, with 16 bases left between them. Germline-derived CDR1 and CDR2 are LGHNA and YSLEER. The CDR3 covers 17 residues. DNA of the CDR3: TGCGCCAGCAGCCAAGAATTCTACAGGGCGGGAGGAAACACCATATATTTT. Translating gives CASSQEFYRAGGNTIYF.

The chain combines TRBV28 with TRBJ2-7; 8 bases match TRBD1. Looked up from germline, CDR1 is MDHEN and CDR2 is SYDVKM. The CDR3 extends over 15 amino acids. Germline trimming cut 2 bases from V and 6 bases from J; bases unmatched to any gene: 9. DNA of the CDR3: TGTGCCAGCAGTTTACCAAGACAGGGGTTGCGCGAGCAGTACTTC. Its translation: CASSLPRQGLREQYF.

The table lists this clonotype with a few counts. The chain is built from TRBV29-1 and TRBJ2-3; D may be TRBD2 (6 bases). Germline CDR1 SQVTM, CDR2 ANQGSEA. With 7 bases removed from V and 2 bases from J, the gap between germline ends came to 13 bases. There are 13 residues in the CDR3. The CDR3 DNA reads TGCAGCGCTTCTGGAGGGGCCACAGATACGCAGTATTTT. Translating gives CSASGGATDTQYF.

This rearrangement joins TRBV28 to TRBJ2-1; D may match TRBD1 or TRBD2 (6 bases each). The CDR3 consists of 15 residues. V gave up 7 bases and J gave up 10 bases, with 23 bases separating them. From germline, CDR1 is MDHEN and CDR2 SYDVKM. For the CDR3, the DNA is TGTGCCAGCAAGGGGGGATCCGGGGACTTCAAGGAGCAGTTCTTC. It is translated as CASKGGSGDFKEQFF.

This clonotype has a handful of counts. The V gene is TRBV28, the J gene TRBJ1-1, with D uncertain. From germline, CDR1 is MDHEN and CDR2 SYDVKM. With 3 bases removed from V and 10 bases from J, the gap between germline ends came to 15 bases. The CDR3 sequence is 13 residues long. The CDR3 nucleotides are TGTGCCAGCAGTTTCCGCCGAGTTACGGGAGCTTTCTTT. Translated: CASSFRRVTGAFF.

The V call is TRBV9, the J call TRBJ1-1; TRBD1 might be the D (6 bases). The CDR3 loop spans 14 amino acids. Germline assignment: CDR1 SGDLS and CDR2 YYNGEE. V lost 0 bases and J 5 bases, leaving 11 bases between the germline ends. The CDR3 loop reads CASSVGQEKTEAFF. CDR3 DNA sequence: TGTGCCAGCAGCGTAGGACAGGAGAAGACTGAAGCTTTCTTT.

This clonotype was observed at least ten times. This chain connects TRBV7-9 to TRBJ1-1, with 9 bases identical to TRBD1. CDR1 and CDR2 from the germline V gene are SEHNR and FQNEAQ (reference sequence). With V trimmed by 3 bases and J by 5 bases, 7 bases remained unmatched. The CDR3 length is 15 residues. CDR3 loop: CASSLGQGRRTEAFF. The CDR3 DNA follows: TGTGCCAGCAGCTTGGGACAGGGAAGAAGGACTGAAGCTTTCTTT.

This clonotype was observed many times. The chain combines TRBV29-1 with TRBJ2-2; tentatively, D is TRBD1 (6 bases). CDR1 is SQVTM, CDR2 ANQGSEA, per germline. V was cut by 4 bases and J by 4 bases, with 10 bases left in between. The CDR3 runs 13 residues. CDR3 sequence reads: CSVATGFTGELFF. For the CDR3, the DNA is TGCAGCGTTGCAACAGGGTTCACCGGGGAGCTGTTTTTT.